Following are 19 T cell receptor beta chains from one sample sequenced in a study of blood T cell repertoires in COVID-19. Assay: immunoSEQ multiplex PCR; the TCRdb copy retains only in-frame clones and omits some. This table holds about 230,000 clones, 70% to 90% found once. The sample taken for sequencing was PBMCs or T cells enriched from blood (not recorded which). Receptor source: a man aged 25 to 45 who had recovered from COVID-19.

The rearrangement joins TRBV5-6 to TRBJ1-1, with a tentative D call TRBD1 (5 bases). V lost 4 bases, J lost 9 bases, and 25 bases lay in between. Germline values: CDR1 SGHDT, CDR2 YYEEEE. The CDR3 consists of 16 residues. CDR3 DNA sequence: TGTGCCAGCAGCATTCCGGGGGGACTGACAACAACCCAAGCTTTCTTT. The encoded protein is CASSIPGGLTTTQAFF.

The rearrangement links TRBV5-1 to TRBJ2-7; the match to TRBD1 covers 9 bases. Per the germline V gene, CDR1 is SGHRS and CDR2 is YFSETQ. This CDR3 is built from 14 residues. V was pared by 4 bases and J by 3 bases, with 5 bases of the junction left unmatched. In nucleotides, the CDR3 is TGCGCCAGCAGCAAAGACAGGGGGATCTACGAGCAGTACTTC. This codes for CASSKDRGIYEQYF.

The chain uses TRBV6-5 and TRBJ1-1, with 7 bases matching TRBD1. Germline CDR1 reads MNHEY; CDR2 reads SVGAGI. The junction had 14 bases not matched to a gene; V was cut back by 6 bases and J by 13 bases. The length of the CDR3 is 13 residues. CDR3 DNA sequence: TGTGCCAGCAGAACAACAGGGGCCGGGTCTAATTTCTTT. This codes for CASRTTGAGSNFF.

This clone was recorded once. V is TRBV2 and J is TRBJ2-1; 11 bases match TRBD2. Germline CDR1 is SNHLY and CDR2 is FYNNEI. J lost 4 bases, V lost 5 bases, and 4 bases had no gene match. The CDR3 is made up of 15 amino acids. This chain's CDR3 is CASSPTSGEYNEQFF. Here the CDR3 DNA reads TGTGCCAGCAGTCCGACTAGCGGGGAATACAATGAGCAGTTCTTC.

CDR3 sequence: CASSSQVGNQPQHF. CDR3 nucleotide sequence: TGTGCCAGCAGCTCACAGGTTGGGAATCAGCCCCAGCATTTT. The V gene is TRBV7-2, the J gene TRBJ1-5, with D maybe TRBD1 (5 bases). Germline CDR1 SGHTA, CDR2 FQGNSA. V lost 4 bases to trimming and J lost 4 bases, with 11 bases between them. CDR3 length: 14 residues.

This clone was observed once. At one end, the junction sequence differs from germline, possibly due to a read error. The genes are TRBV5-6 and TRBJ1-5; 9 bases match TRBD1. CDR3 length: 15 residues. Germline CDR1 reads SGHDT; CDR2 reads YYEEEE. The CDR3 DNA follows: TGTGCCAGCAGTTTGGGCCCGACAGGGGGACAGCCCCAGCATTTT. Translating it yields CASSLGPTGGQPQHF. The full variable domain, completed using reference TRBV5-6 and TRBJ1-5, is DAGVTQSPTHLIKTRGQQVTLRCSPKSGHDTVSWYQQALGQGPQFIFQYYEEEERQRGNFPDRFSGHQFPNYSSELNVNALLLGDSALYLCASSLGPTGGQPQHFGDGTRLSIL.

The chain links TRBV6-6 to TRBJ2-3; TRBD2 aligns across 13 bases. The CDR3 consists of 14 residues. Per the germline V gene, CDR1 is MNHNY and CDR2 is SVGAGI (reference sequence). J gave up 8 bases and V 8 bases, and 7 bases lay outside the gene matches. CDR3 sequence: CASERLAGGGTQYF. The CDR3 coding sequence is TGTGCCAGCGAGAGACTAGCGGGAGGAGGTACGCAGTATTTT.

The rearrangement joins TRBV7-2 to TRBJ1-5; D call uncertain. V lost 6 bases to trimming and J lost 1 base, with 7 bases between them. Germline CDR1 and CDR2: SGHTA and FQGNSA. The CDR3 is 13 amino acids. CDR3 bases: TGTGCCAGCAGTCCGGAGAGCAATCAGCCCCAGCATTTT. As protein: CASSPESNQPQHF.

The J gene is TRBJ1-2, the V gene TRBV28; 8 positions match TRBD1. This CDR3 comprises 13 residues. Per the germline V gene, CDR1 is MDHEN and CDR2 is SYDVKM. Trimming took 5 bases from V and 6 from J; bases not matched to a gene: 5. The CDR3 region is CASSPGQGDGYTF. The DNA for the CDR3 is TGTGCCAGCAGTCCCGGACAGGGCGATGGCTACACCTTC.

The genes are TRBV30 and TRBJ2-7; TRBD2 agrees at 8 bases. With V trimmed by 5 bases and J by 0 bases, 3 bases remained unmatched. The germline gives CDR1 GTSNPN, CDR2 SVGIG (reference sequence). The CDR3 has 13 amino acids. The CDR3 DNA follows: TGTGCCTGGGGACGGGGGGGCTCCTACGAGCAGTACTTC. Translated: CAWGRGGSYEQYF.

The chain carries TRBV5-6 and TRBJ1-2, with D tentatively TRBD1 (5 bases). V shed 4 bases and J shed 7 bases, with 8 bases lying between them. Germline CDR1 reads SGHDT; CDR2 reads YYEEEE. This CDR3 is built from 11 residues. For the CDR3, the DNA is TGTGCCAGCAGCAAAGACAGTGGCTACACCTTC. It translates to CASSKDSGYTF.

The genes are TRBV2 and TRBJ1-1, with unresolved D. The CDR3 consists of 11 residues. Germline-derived CDR1 and CDR2 are SNHLY and FYNNEI. V lost 9 bases to trimming and J lost 8 bases, with 13 bases between them. The CDR3, as DNA: TGTGCCAGGGAGGACCCAAACGAAGCTTTCTTT. It codes for CAREDPNEAFF.

V is TRBV6-4 and J is TRBJ2-3, with 8 bases identical to TRBD2. With 6 bases clipped from V and 2 bases from J, the junction kept 7 bases outside the gene matches. The CDR3 length is 15 residues. CDR1 MRHNA and CDR2 SNTAGT come from the germline V gene. DNA for the CDR3: TGTGCCAGCAGCCTCGGGGGGGCTGACACAGATACGCAGTATTTT. The encoded protein is CASSLGGADTDTQYF.

This chain joins TRBV4-1 and TRBJ1-2; 9 bases line up with TRBD1. J gave up 4 bases and V 1 base, and 22 bases lay outside the gene matches. The CDR3 consists of 21 residues. Per germline, CDR1 MGHRA and CDR2 YSYEKL. Here the CDR3 reads CASSQGRAADRGLSFSYGYTF. The CDR3 DNA is TGCGCCAGCAGCCAAGGGCGGGCCGCGGACAGGGGTTTGTCCTTTAGCTATGGCTACACCTTC.

The chain couples TRBV6-5 to TRBJ2-1; the D is unclear. V was pared by 6 bases and J by 0 bases, with 9 bases between. Germline V gene lookup returns CDR1 MNHEY and CDR2 SVGAGI. The CDR3 covers 14 residues. CDR3 sequence: CASSPSSSYNEQFF. The CDR3 DNA sequence: TGTGCCAGCAGCCCATCGAGCTCCTACAATGAGCAGTTCTTC.

The genes are TRBV5-5 and TRBJ2-3; D is unresolved. Per germline, CDR1 SGHKS and CDR2 YYEKEE (reference sequence). Trimming took off 3 bases at V and 6 bases at J, with 5 bases between the two ends. The CDR3 runs 11 residues. The CDR3 region is CASSYQDTQYF. The CDR3 nucleotides are TGTGCCAGCAGCTACCAGGATACGCAGTATTTT.

V is TRBV6-2 or TRBV6-3 and J is TRBJ1-2, with D possibly matching TRBD1 (6 bases). In germline, CDR1 is MNHEY, CDR2 SVGEGT. The V gene lost 7 bases and the J gene lost 2 bases, with 17 bases spanning the gap. This CDR3 contains 15 residues. The DNA of the CDR3 is TGTGCCAGCACCCCGGACAGCGTTATCAACTATGGCTACACCTTC. Translated, it gives CASTPDSVINYGYTF.

The chain links TRBV19 to TRBJ2-1; D ambiguous. V was shortened by 3 bases and J by 8 bases, with 11 bases between the two germline ends. CDR1 LNHDA and CDR2 SQIVND come from the germline V gene (reference sequence). The CDR3 consists of 13 residues. The CDR3 spells CASSMEQYYEQFF. The CDR3 nucleotides read TGTGCCAGTAGTATGGAGCAATACTATGAGCAGTTCTTC.

V is TRBV19 and J is TRBJ1-2; 12 bases match TRBD1. After removal of 4 bases from V and 4 bases from J, the junction contained 7 bases not matched to a gene. CDR1 is LNHDA and CDR2 is SQIVND in the germline V gene (reference sequence). The length of the CDR3 is 16 residues. In nucleotides, the CDR3 is TGTGCCAGTAGTACCCCGGGACAGGGGGCTTTCTATGGCTACACCTTC. Its translation is CASSTPGQGAFYGYTF.